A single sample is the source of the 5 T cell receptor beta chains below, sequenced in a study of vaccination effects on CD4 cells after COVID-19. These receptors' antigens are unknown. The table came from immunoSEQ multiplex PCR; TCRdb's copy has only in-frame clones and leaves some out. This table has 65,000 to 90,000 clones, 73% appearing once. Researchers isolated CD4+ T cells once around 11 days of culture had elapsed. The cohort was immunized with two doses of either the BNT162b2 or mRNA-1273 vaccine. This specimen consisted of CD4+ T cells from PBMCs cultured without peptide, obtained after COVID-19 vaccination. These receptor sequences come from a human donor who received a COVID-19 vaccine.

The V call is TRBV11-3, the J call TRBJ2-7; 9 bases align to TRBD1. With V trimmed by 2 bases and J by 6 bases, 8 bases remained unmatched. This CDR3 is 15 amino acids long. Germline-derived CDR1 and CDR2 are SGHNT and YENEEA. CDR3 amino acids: CASSLRGDRDREQYV. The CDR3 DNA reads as TGTGCCAGCAGCTTACGGGGGGACAGGGATCGCGAGCAGTACGTC.

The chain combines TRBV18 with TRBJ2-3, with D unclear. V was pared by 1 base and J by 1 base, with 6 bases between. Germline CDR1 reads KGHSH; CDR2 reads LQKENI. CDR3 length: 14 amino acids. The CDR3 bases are TGTGCCAGCTCACCACAATGGGGCACAGATACGCAGTATTTT. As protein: CASSPQWGTDTQYF.

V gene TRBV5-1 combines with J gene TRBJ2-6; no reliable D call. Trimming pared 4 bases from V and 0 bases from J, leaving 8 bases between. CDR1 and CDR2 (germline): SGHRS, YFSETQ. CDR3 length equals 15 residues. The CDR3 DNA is TGCGCCAGCAGCAACCCATCCTCTGGGGCCAACGTCCTGACTTTC. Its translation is CASSNPSSGANVLTF.

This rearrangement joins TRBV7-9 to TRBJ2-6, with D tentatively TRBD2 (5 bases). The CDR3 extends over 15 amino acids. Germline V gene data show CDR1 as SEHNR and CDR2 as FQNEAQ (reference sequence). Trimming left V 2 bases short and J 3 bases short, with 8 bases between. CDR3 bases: TGTGCCAGCAGCTTAATCGCGGGTGGGGCCAACGTCCTGACTTTC. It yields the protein CASSLIAGGANVLTF.

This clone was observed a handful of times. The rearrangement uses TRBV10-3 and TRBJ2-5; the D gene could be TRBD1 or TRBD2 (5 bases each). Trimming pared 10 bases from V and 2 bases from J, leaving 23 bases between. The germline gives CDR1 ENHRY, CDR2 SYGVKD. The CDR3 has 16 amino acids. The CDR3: CATGGRGPGLQETQYF. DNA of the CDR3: TGTGCCACCGGCGGTAGGGGACCAGGCCTTCAAGAGACCCAGTACTTC.